This T cell receptor beta chain came from a study of OX40 agonist ivuxolimab in advanced cancers. Method: immunoSEQ multiplex PCR; TCRdb's copy keeps in-frame clones and lacks some. Counted here are tens of thousands of clones, roughly 85% occurring once; the ten biggest clones make up approximately 2.3%. The CDR3 sequence is 11 residues long. Germline CDR1 reads MNHNS; CDR2 reads SASEGT. Trimming shortened V by 9 bases and J by 1 base, and 6 bases separated the two germline ends. The V and J genes are TRBV6-1 and TRBJ2-5; D unresolved. The sequencing here drew on CD4+ or CD8+ T cells sorted from blood, taken in a trial of the OX40 agonist ivuxolimab. The TCR sequence derives from an adult with an advanced solid tumor such as melanoma, head and neck, liver or kidney cancer. CDR3 protein: CASLGQETQYF. The CDR3 nucleotides are TGTGCCAGTCTAGGCCAAGAGACCCAGTACTTC.